This entry concerns a single T cell receptor (beta chain). Its recognized antigen is unknown. No base quality values were provided; no much bigger clone lies one nucleotide off. This entry is derived from a study of somatic mutations in cytotoxic T cells in rheumatoid arthritis (dated by TCRdb to about 2017). Some background on the complete study: Before any treatment started and right after they were diagnosed, patients gave peripheral blood samples (roughly 32 ml EDTA). While receiving immunosuppressive therapy such as methotrexate, hydroxychloroquine and sulfasalazine, patients provided follow-up samples after diagnosis. Some T-cell populations stained with V beta antibodies were sorted by flow on a FACSAria II or Sony SH800 to nearly 100% purity, with sorted V beta1+ cells additionally subjected to TCRB sequencing. The study asked whether expanded CD8+ T-cell clones in newly diagnosed, untreated rheumatoid arthritis carry somatic mutations, and used TCRB deep sequencing to characterize clonality. TCRB deep sequencing was performed for roughly 69 rheumatoid arthritis patients and approximately 20 healthy controls. The median ages of the patient and control groups were essentially identical.

What the authors observed across the whole study: The slight TRBV07 underrepresentation in patients was not adjusted for multiple comparisons. There was no significant difference in CD8+ T-cell clonality between rheumatoid arthritis patients and age-matched healthy controls. In patients, CD8+ clonality rose with age (Spearman r of about 0.53), which was not the case in healthy controls. Several identical CD8+ TCRB sequences were found in both blood and synovial fluid, and in about an eighth of the roughly 65 patients the largest CD8+ clone exceeded 20% of CD8+ cells. It was unknown which antigens the expanded CD8+ clones targeted, and their absence from virus-specific databases did not exclude viral specificity.

Flow cytometry confirmed the purity of CD4+ and CD8+ cells that had been isolated by positive magnetic bead selection on an AutoMACS. Clonal expansions were first screened by flow cytometry with a TCR V beta antibody panel, then characterized by TCRB deep sequencing of sorted CD8+ fractions. Peripheral blood mononuclear cells were obtained using density gradient separation with Ficoll-Paque PLUS. DNA from CD4-enriched, CD8-enriched or PBMC samples was extracted using Nucleospin Tissue or Tissue XS kits and then quantified on a Qubit 2.0 fluorometer. The germline V gene sets CDR1 to MRHNA and CDR2 to SNTAGT. Relative to germline, V is missing 3 bases and J is missing 5 bases, with 8 bases of the junction outside any gene match. The CDR3 measures 16 amino acids from cysteine to phenylalanine. CDR3 DNA is the only sequence kept; it has 48 bases, read in frame from the first base. Sequencing of TCRB CDR3 was done on genomic DNA with the immunoSEQ assay. The source study handled its data this way. Only a few patient CD8+ clones larger than 1% matched published virus-specific TCRB sequences when compared against them. Only productive TCRB rearrangements were included in the analyses. Clonality was calculated as a Shannon entropy-based productive clonality index, and a clone was defined by a unique TCRB CDR3 sequence. To calculate repertoire overlap between two samples, the template counts of each clone were considered relative to each sample's total templates. V-gene usage measured by flow cytometry correlated with TCRB sequencing V-gene usage, with a Spearman r of approximately 0.66. TCRdb took over this immuneACCESS table, retaining in-frame rearrangements with V and J assigned. Such tables are incomplete; in checked studies, under half of the missing clones stem from an unresolved V gene, and the remainder is unexplained. That table furnishes V, J and clone size, whereas the DNA furnished D and trimming. In all, the sample holds 4,400 or so clones, and 70% to 80% of those were seen once. Together, the top ten hold 55% to 75% of the sample.

The chain is encoded by TRBV6-4 joined to TRBJ2-3; 10 nucleotides in the junction match TRBD2. Material: CD8+ T cells sorted from blood, obtained at a follow-up visit. The sequence was obtained from a man in his forties with rheumatoid arthritis. The DNA is TGTGCCAGCAGTGAAAGGGGCACTAGCGGGATAGATACGCAGTATTTT. Its protein reads: CASSERGTSGIDTQYF.